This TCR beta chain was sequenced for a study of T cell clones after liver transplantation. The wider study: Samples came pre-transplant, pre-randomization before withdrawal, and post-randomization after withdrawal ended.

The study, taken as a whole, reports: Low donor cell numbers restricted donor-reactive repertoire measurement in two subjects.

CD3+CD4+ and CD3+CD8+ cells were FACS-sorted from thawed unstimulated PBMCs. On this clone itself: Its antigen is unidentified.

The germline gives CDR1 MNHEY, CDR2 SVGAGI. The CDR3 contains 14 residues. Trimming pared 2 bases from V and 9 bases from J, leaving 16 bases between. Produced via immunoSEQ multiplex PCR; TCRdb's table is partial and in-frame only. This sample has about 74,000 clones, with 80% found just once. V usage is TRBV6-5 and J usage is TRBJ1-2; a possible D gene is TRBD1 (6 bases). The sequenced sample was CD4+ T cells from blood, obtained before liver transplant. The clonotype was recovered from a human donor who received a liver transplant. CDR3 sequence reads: CASSYQQGSGSYTF. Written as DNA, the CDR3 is TGTGCCAGCAGTTACCAACAGGGATCCGGAAGCTACACCTTC.